These T cell receptor beta chains were read from a single sample in a study of prognosis after radiotherapy for stage I lung cancer. One entry per CDR3 protein, called by TCRdb with MiXCR from the multiplex PCR reads. The sample lists approximately 23,000 distinct CDR3 sequences; roughly 37% were seen once. The sequencing used PBMCs, collected before or after stereotactic body radiation therapy (not recorded which). The receptor source for this set is a donor over 45 with non-small cell lung cancer. CDR3s include the opening cysteine and the closing phenylalanine or tryptophan. D genes are given only for firm matches. Expanded clones are given a class, and other clones once, few, many or no size at all.

>NA|TRBJ1-5|TRBV2|many
CASSESVGYKQPQHF
TGTGCCAGCAGTGAGTCGGTTGGATATAAACAGCCCCAGCATTTT
>TRBD2|TRBJ2-7|TRBV28|many
CASSLGGRAAYEQYF
TGTGCCAGCAGTTTAGGGGGGAGGGCCGCCTACGAGCAGTACTTC
>NA|TRBJ2-3|TRBV19|many
CASSIGVGGTDTQYF
TGTGCCAGTAGTATCGGGGTAGGCGGCACAGATACGCAGTATTTT
>NA|TRBJ1-1|TRBV5-1|many
CASSLGGTNTEAFF
TGCGCCAGCAGCTTGGGGGGAACAAACACTGAAGCTTTCTTT
>TRBD1|TRBJ1-6|TRBV4-1|NA
CASSLRQGQDNSPLHF
TGCGCCAGCAGCCTTCGACAGGGGCAAGATAATTCACCCCTCCACTTT
>NA|TRBJ2-1|TRBV30|many
CACTKGTLFPASYNEQFF
TGTGCCTGTACTAAGGGGACATTGTTTCCTGCCTCCTACAATGAGCAGTTCTTC
>NA|TRBJ2-6|TRBV6-1|many
CASSKDDSGANVLTF
TGTGCCAGCAGTAAGGACGACTCTGGGGCCAACGTCCTGACTTTC
>NA|TRBJ1-6|TRBV5-1|NA
CASSQAGADYNSPLHF
TGCGCCAGCAGCCAAGCAGGGGCAGACTATAATTCACCCCTCCACTTT
>NA|TRBJ2-1|TRBV7-9|NA
CASIPEGLNEQFF
TGTGCCAGCATCCCTGAGGGGCTCAATGAGCAGTTCTTC
>NA|TRBJ1-2|TRBV6-2/TRBV6-3|NA
CASSYFSEAGQGYTF
TGTGCCAGCAGTTACTTTTCCGAGGCCGGACAGGGCTACACCTTC
>TRBD2|TRBJ2-1|TRBV6-1|NA
CASSEESSGFQGGSNEQFF
TGTGCCAGCAGTGAAGAGTCTAGCGGTTTTCAAGGAGGGTCCAATGAGCAGTTCTTC
>NA|TRBJ2-5|TRBV7-6|many
CASSLFPISGETQYF
TGTGCCAGCAGCTTATTCCCCATAAGTGGAGAGACCCAGTACTTC
>NA|TRBJ1-1|TRBV5-1|many
CASSLTEPNTEAFF
TGCGCCAGCAGCTTGACGGAACCCAACACTGAAGCTTTCTTT
>NA|TRBJ1-5|TRBV20-1|many
CSASRSNQPQHF
TGCAGTGCTAGTCGTAGCAATCAGCCCCAGCATTTT
>NA|TRBJ1-5|TRBV20-1|NA
CSARDNGQSNQPQHF
TGCAGTGCTAGAGATAACGGGCAGAGCAATCAGCCCCAGCATTTT
>TRBD1|TRBJ2-7|TRBV10-3|many
CAISESKPGQKLYEQYF
TGTGCCATCAGTGAGTCTAAGCCGGGACAGAAACTTTACGAGCAGTACTTC
>TRBD2|TRBJ2-7|TRBV12-3/TRBV12-4|few
CASSPGLAGCYDQYF
TGTGCCAGCAGTCCCGGACTAGCGGGATGTTACGATCAGTACTTC
>NA|TRBJ1-2|TRBV10-2|hyperexpanded
CASSPLRGYTF
TGCGCCAGCAGTCCCCTTCGAGGCTACACCTTC
>NA|TRBJ1-2|TRBV5-5|many
CASSLVGTYGYTF
TGTGCCAGCAGCTTGGTGGGGACATACGGCTACACCTTC
>NA|TRBJ2-5|TRBV12-3/TRBV12-4|NA
CASSLTQGQETQYF
TGTGCCAGCAGTTTAACGCAGGGGCAAGAGACCCAGTACTTC
>TRBD1|TRBJ1-2|TRBV4-3|many
CASSQDPGQGNDGYTF
TGCGCCAGCAGCCAAGATCCGGGACAGGGTAACGATGGCTACACCTTC
>NA|TRBJ1-2|TRBV20-1|many
CSAPTLSGTSAQANYGYTF
TGCAGTGCCCCCACCTTGTCCGGGACCTCCGCCCAAGCTAACTATGGCTACACCTTC
>NA|TRBJ2-1|TRBV10-3|NA
CAIGSSYNEQFF
TGTGCCATCGGAAGCTCCTACAATGAGCAGTTCTTC
>NA|TRBJ2-7|TRBV7-9|NA
CASSLVASPYEQYF
TGTGCCAGCAGCTTAGTAGCTAGCCCGTACGAGCAGTACTTC
>TRBD2|TRBJ2-5|TRBV6-1|many
CASTRLAGARGETQYF
TGTGCCAGCACTCGACTAGCGGGAGCAAGGGGAGAGACCCAGTACTTC
>TRBD2|TRBJ2-2|TRBV5-1|many
CASSLSSSGSTGELFF
TGCGCCAGCAGCTTGTCGTCTAGCGGGAGTACCGGGGAGCTGTTTTTT
>TRBD1|TRBJ1-1|TRBV11-1|NA
CASSLGTGVEAFF
TGTGCCAGCAGCTTAGGGACAGGGGTTGAAGCTTTCTTT
>TRBD2|TRBJ2-3|TRBV19|many
CASSMRSGRVTDTQYF
TGTGCCAGTAGTATGAGGAGCGGGAGAGTAACAGATACGCAGTATTTT
>NA|TRBJ2-3|TRBV19|many
CASSPLEGKKVDTQYF
TGTGCCAGTAGCCCACTTGAGGGGAAAAAGGTTGATACGCAGTATTTT
>NA|TRBJ2-4|TRBV11-3|many
CASSVGGGFKNIQYF
TGTGCCAGCAGCGTAGGGGGGGGGTTTAAAAACATTCAGTACTTC
>TRBD1|TRBJ1-1|TRBV27|NA
CASSSSGDRGRWTEAFF
TGTGCCAGCAGTTCATCGGGGGACAGGGGGCGTTGGACTGAAGCTTTCTTT
>NA|TRBJ1-5|TRBV6-2/TRBV6-3|NA
CASSARGRRQPQHF
TGTGCCAGCAGCGCCAGAGGGCGCCGGCAGCCCCAGCATTTT